This entry lists 18 T cell receptor beta chains sequenced from one sample in a study of blood T cell repertoires in COVID-19. Profiled with immunoSEQ multiplex PCR; TCRdb holds only in-frame clones, not every one. Here the sample spans 130,000 or so clones, 75% to 90% being singletons. Sample: peripheral blood. The receptor source for this set is a woman between 45 and 65 years old who had recovered from COVID-19.

The chain couples TRBV7-9 to TRBJ2-3; TRBD1 matches at 9 bases. Germline loops: CDR1 SEHNR, CDR2 FQNEAQ (reference sequence). Losses at the gene ends were 5 bases for V and 1 base for J; bases not matched to a gene: 4. There are 15 residues in the CDR3. The CDR3 DNA follows: TGTGCCAGCAGCCTGACAGGGGGAGGCACAGATACGCAGTATTTT. Translated, it gives CASSLTGGGTDTQYF.

The gene calls are TRBV7-8 and TRBJ1-1; D is ambiguous. CDR1 SGHVS and CDR2 FQNEAQ come from the germline V gene. Trimming shortened V by 5 bases and J by 5 bases, and 15 bases separated the two germline ends. The CDR3 is 14 amino acids. The CDR3 nucleotides read TGTGCCAGCAGCCCCGCGGTTTCGGGAACTGAAGCTTTCTTT. The encoded protein is CASSPAVSGTEAFF.

This rearrangement joins TRBV7-9 to TRBJ1-2; 12 nucleotides agree with TRBD1. V lost 2 bases to trimming and J lost 6 bases; unmatched junction nucleotides: 4. The germline gives CDR1 SEHNR, CDR2 FQNEAQ (reference sequence). The CDR3 is 15 residues long. Here the CDR3 reads CASSLYGTGGHGYTF. The CDR3 nucleotides are TGTGCCAGCAGCTTATACGGGACAGGGGGCCATGGCTACACCTTC.

V gene TRBV15 combines with J gene TRBJ2-1, with 9 bases identical to TRBD2. From germline, CDR1 is LNHNV and CDR2 YYDKDF (reference sequence). The length of the CDR3 is 17 residues. V gave up 6 bases and J gave up 5 bases; unmatched junction bases: 14. The CDR3: CATSFPLGSGSNNEQFF. CDR3 nucleotide sequence: TGTGCCACCAGTTTTCCCCTAGGTAGCGGGAGCAACAATGAGCAGTTCTTC.

The chain couples TRBV18 to TRBJ2-2; D call uncertain. Looked up from germline, CDR1 is KGHSH and CDR2 is LQKENI. Trimming shortened V by 5 bases and J by 0 bases, and 13 bases separated the two germline ends. The CDR3 is 16 amino acids. The CDR3 coding sequence is TGTGCCAGCTCAGTGGCCCCCAAATCGAACACCGGGGAGCTGTTTTTT. Protein sequence: CASSVAPKSNTGELFF.

A few counts support this clone. J is TRBJ1-3 and V is TRBV7-9; D ambiguous. V was clipped by 5 bases and J by 4 bases, with 12 bases between them. The CDR3 is 14 residues long. The V gene's germline CDR1 is SEHNR and CDR2 FQNEAQ (reference sequence). The CDR3 DNA reads TGTGCCAGCAGCCGGGTAATAGCAGGAAACACCATATATTTT. Translating gives CASSRVIAGNTIYF.

V gene TRBV12-3 or TRBV12-4 combines with J gene TRBJ1-5, with D possibly being TRBD1 (6 bases). The V and J ends lost 4 bases and 9 bases respectively, with 10 bases between them. This CDR3 is 12 amino acids long. The CDR3 spells CASSSGVRPQHF. DNA of the CDR3: TGTGCCAGCAGTTCAGGGGTGCGGCCCCAGCATTTT.

The rearrangement uses TRBV2 and TRBJ1-2; 10 bases agree with TRBD1. The CDR3 has 14 amino acids. J lost 6 bases, V lost 5 bases, and 6 bases had no gene match. Looked up from germline, CDR1 is SNHLY and CDR2 is FYNNEI. The CDR3, as DNA: TGTGCCAGCAGTCGACAGGGGGCGGTTGATGGCTACACCTTC. This encodes CASSRQGAVDGYTF. The full variable domain, in which reference TRBV2 and TRBJ1-2 provide the parts outside the CDR3, is EPEVTQTPSHQVTQMGQEVILRCVPISNHLYFYWYRQILGQKVEFLVSFYNNEISEKSEIFDDQFSVERPDGSNFTLKIRSTKLEDSAMYFCASSRQGAVDGYTFGSGTRLTVV.

The chain couples TRBV21-1 to TRBJ1-5; TRBD1 reflects the table's D call only, with no check against the DNA. TRBV21-1 is a recognized pseudogene. The CDR3 is 14 amino acids. CDR3 region: CASRPKDRNQPQHF. DNA for the CDR3: TGTGCCAGCAGGCCTAAAGACAGAAATCAGCCCCAGCATTTT.

The table lists this clone with a few counts. This chain joins TRBV7-9 and TRBJ2-7, with D tentatively TRBD1 (5 bases). The length of the CDR3 is 15 residues. The V gene's germline CDR1 is SEHNR and CDR2 FQNEAQ (reference sequence). The V and J ends lost 2 bases and 1 base respectively, with 12 bases between them. The CDR3 region has the DNA TGTGCCAGCAGCTTACGGAGCTCAGGGTCCTACGAGCAGTACTTC. Translation gives CASSLRSSGSYEQYF.

The V and J genes are TRBV5-1 and TRBJ1-2; TRBD1 matches 7 bases. V was clipped by 0 bases and J by 6 bases; unmatched bases: 2. From germline, CDR1 is SGHRS and CDR2 YFSETQ. The CDR3 loop spans 13 amino acids. The CDR3 here is CASSLATGDGYTF. CDR3 coding DNA: TGCGCCAGCAGCTTGGCCACAGGGGATGGCTACACCTTC.

V gene TRBV19 combines with J gene TRBJ1-4; D not resolved. This CDR3 is 16 amino acids long. Germline V gene lookup returns CDR1 LNHDA and CDR2 SQIVND (reference sequence). The V and J ends lost 3 bases and 0 bases respectively, with 11 bases between them. The CDR3 nucleotides read TGTGCCAGTAGTATGGGTGGAGAGGCAACTAATGAAAAACTGTTTTTT. Protein product: CASSMGGEATNEKLFF.

The J gene is TRBJ2-1, the V gene TRBV5-1; possible D gene TRBD2, 5 bases. This CDR3 has 16 amino acids. Germline lookup yields CDR1 SGHRS and CDR2 YFSETQ. The ends were cut back, 2 bases at V and 0 bases at J, with 12 bases in the middle. CDR3 nucleotides: TGCGCCAGCAGCTTCTCCGGGATGAGCTCCTACAATGAGCAGTTCTTC. Translated, it gives CASSFSGMSSYNEQFF.

The rearrangement joins TRBV5-1 to TRBJ2-2; the D gene is possibly TRBD1 (5 bases). The V gene lost 7 bases and the J gene lost 4 bases, with 20 bases spanning the gap. Per the germline V gene, CDR1 is SGHRS and CDR2 is YFSETQ. This CDR3 spans 16 amino acids. The CDR3 region has the DNA TGCGCCAGCGGGGCTCCGCTGGGTACATTCACCGGGGAGCTGTTTTTT. Protein sequence: CASGAPLGTFTGELFF.

The rearrangement links TRBV7-3 to TRBJ2-5; D possibly corresponds to TRBD1 (6 bases). CDR3 length: 16 residues. The V gene's germline CDR1 is SGHTA and CDR2 FQGTGA. The V and J ends lost 5 bases and 7 bases respectively, with 23 bases between them. CDR3 sequence: CASSNHPGHQIRTQYF. The CDR3, as DNA: TGTGCCAGCAGCAACCACCCGGGACACCAGATTCGGACCCAGTACTTC.

The chain couples TRBV18 to TRBJ2-5, with D perhaps TRBD2 (6 bases). Trimming shortened V by 1 base and J by 11 bases, and 11 bases separated the two germline ends. The CDR3 spans 12 residues. The germline gives CDR1 KGHSH, CDR2 LQKENI. CDR3 sequence: CASSPLKSGQYF. Written as DNA, the CDR3 is TGTGCCAGCTCACCACTGAAGAGCGGGCAGTACTTC.

There are a few counts of this clone. V is TRBV11-3 and J is TRBJ1-2; tentatively, D is TRBD1 (5 bases). The CDR3 sequence is 16 residues long. V lost 0 bases and J 3 bases, leaving 14 bases between the germline ends. Looked up from germline, CDR1 is SGHNT and CDR2 is YENEEA. The CDR3 DNA follows: TGTGCCAGCAGCTTAGACGTGGGCCGGGGGGACTATGGCTACACCTTC. Translation gives CASSLDVGRGDYGYTF.

This sequence joins TRBV2 and TRBJ1-5; 7 bases match TRBD1. Germline V gene data show CDR1 as SNHLY and CDR2 as FYNNEI. CDR3 length: 14 amino acids. V shed 5 bases and J 4 bases; nucleotides not matched to a gene: 5. CDR3 sequence (DNA): TGTGCCAGCAGTAGACAGGGTCTTAATCAGCCCCAGCATTTT. Translation: CASSRQGLNQPQHF.